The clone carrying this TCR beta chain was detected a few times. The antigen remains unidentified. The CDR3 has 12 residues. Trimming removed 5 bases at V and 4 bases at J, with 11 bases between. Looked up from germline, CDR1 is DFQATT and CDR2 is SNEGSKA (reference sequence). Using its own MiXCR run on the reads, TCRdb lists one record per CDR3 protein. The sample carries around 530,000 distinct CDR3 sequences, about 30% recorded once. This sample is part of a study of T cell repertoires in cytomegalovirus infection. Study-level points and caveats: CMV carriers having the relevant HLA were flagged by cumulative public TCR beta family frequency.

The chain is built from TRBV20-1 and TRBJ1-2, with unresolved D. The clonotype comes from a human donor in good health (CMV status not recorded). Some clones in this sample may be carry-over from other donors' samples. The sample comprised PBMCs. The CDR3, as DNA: TGCAGTGCTCCCAAGGGAAGCTATGGCTACACCTTC. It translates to CSAPKGSYGYTF.